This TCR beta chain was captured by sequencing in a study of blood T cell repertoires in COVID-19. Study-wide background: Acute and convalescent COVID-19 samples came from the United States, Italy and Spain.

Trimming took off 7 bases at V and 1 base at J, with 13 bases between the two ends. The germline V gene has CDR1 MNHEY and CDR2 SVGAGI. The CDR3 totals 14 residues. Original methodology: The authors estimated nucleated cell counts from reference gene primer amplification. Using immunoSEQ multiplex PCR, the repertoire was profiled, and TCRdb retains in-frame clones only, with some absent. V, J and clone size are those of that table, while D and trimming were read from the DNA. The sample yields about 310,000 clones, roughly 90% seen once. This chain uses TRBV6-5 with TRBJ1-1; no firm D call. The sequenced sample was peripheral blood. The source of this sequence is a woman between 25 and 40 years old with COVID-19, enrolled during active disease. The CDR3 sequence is CASTEPAGNTEAFF. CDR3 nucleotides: TGTGCCAGCACCGAACCCGCGGGGAACACTGAAGCTTTCTTT.